The 17 T cell receptor beta chains in this list originate from one sample, sequenced in a study of OX40 agonist ivuxolimab in advanced cancers. The data were produced by immunoSEQ multiplex PCR, yet TCRdb's version contains in-frame clones alone and is incomplete. This table has some 81,000 clones, around 85% appearing once. This specimen consisted of CD4+ or CD8+ T cells sorted from blood, obtained in a trial of the OX40 agonist ivuxolimab. The receptor source for this set is an adult with an advanced solid tumor such as melanoma, head and neck, liver or kidney cancer.

This chain links TRBV5-4 with TRBJ1-1, with 11 bases lining up with TRBD1. Losses at the gene ends were 4 bases for V and 4 bases for J; bases not matched to a gene: 3. The CDR3 is made up of 14 amino acids. Germline CDR1 and CDR2: SGHNT and YYREEE (reference sequence). The CDR3 loop reads CASSVGTGGTEAFF. The CDR3 DNA sequence: TGTGCCAGCAGCGTAGGGACAGGGGGCACTGAAGCTTTCTTT.

The chain has TRBV28 and TRBJ1-5; 8 bases are a match to TRBD1. V lost 2 bases and J lost 2; bases outside the gene matches: 8. Germline V gene data show CDR1 as MDHEN and CDR2 as SYDVKM. The CDR3 spans 17 residues. The CDR3 region is CASSLLTGVLGNQPQHF. The CDR3 region has the DNA TGTGCCAGCAGTTTACTGACAGGGGTCTTGGGCAATCAGCCCCAGCATTTT.

This chain connects TRBV6-1 to TRBJ2-4; no clear D gene. Trimming stripped 5 bases from V and 1 base from J, with 12 bases between. The CDR3 is 15 residues long. Germline CDR1 reads MNHNS; CDR2 reads SASEGT. In DNA, the CDR3 is TGTGCCAGCAGTTCGTCAGATTTGGCCAAAAACATTCAGTACTTC. It codes for CASSSSDLAKNIQYF.

This clone was picked up a small number of times. The chain employs TRBV11-2 and TRBJ2-5, with TRBD2 identical over 12 bases. CDR3 length: 13 residues. The germline V gene has CDR1 SGHAT and CDR2 FQNNGV. Unmatched junction bases numbered 2, after V lost 0 bases and J lost 12 bases. CDR3 residues: CASSLEASGGEYF. CDR3 coding DNA: TGTGCCAGCAGCTTAGAAGCTAGCGGGGGGGAGTACTTC.

This clone was counted once. The chain uses TRBV7-2 and TRBJ2-7; unclear D gene. V dropped 5 bases and J dropped 0 bases, with 17 bases sitting between them. This CDR3 region has 16 residues. Germline V gene sequence: CDR1 SGHTA, CDR2 FQGNSA. The DNA of the CDR3 is TGTGCCAGCAGCCGAAATATAGGACGGAGCTCCTACGAGCAGTACTTC. Translating gives CASSRNIGRSSYEQYF.

For this clone: One end of the junction fails to match germline, which may point to a read error. The chain employs TRBV7-7 and TRBJ2-3; D is unresolved. The CDR3 runs to 14 residues. Germline V gives CDR1 SSHAT, CDR2 FNYEAQ (reference sequence). DNA for the CDR3: TGTGCTAGCAGCCCAGTAGAAGACACAGATACGCAGTATTTT. It encodes CASSPVEDTDTQYF.

The chain couples TRBV18 to TRBJ2-6, with 8 bases identical to TRBD1. Trimming took 4 bases from V and 0 from J; bases not matched to a gene: 8. The CDR3 consists of 18 residues. Germline V CDR1 and CDR2: KGHSH, LQKENI. This CDR3 is CASSRMDRVGSGANVLTF. For the CDR3, the DNA is TGTGCCAGCTCACGGATGGACAGGGTGGGCTCTGGGGCCAACGTCCTGACTTTC. Based on the CDR3 plus reference TRBV18 and TRBJ2-6, the full variable domain is NAGVMQNPRHLVRRRGQEARLRCSPMKGHSHVYWYRQLPEEGLKFMVYLQKENIIDESGMPKERFSAEFPKEGPSILRIQQVVRGDSAAYFCASSRMDRVGSGANVLTFGAGSRLTVL.

This chain's CDR3 is CASSPSGTSGGERELFF. CDR3 DNA: TGTGCCAGCAGCCCCTCCGGGACTAGCGGGGGGGAACGGGAGCTGTTTTTT. The chain is built from TRBV7-2 and TRBJ2-2, with 16 bases aligning to TRBD2. Unmatched junction bases numbered 9, after V lost 5 bases and J lost 9 bases. This CDR3 comprises 17 residues. CDR1 and CDR2 from the germline V gene are SGHTA and FQGNSA.

CDR3 DNA: TGTGCCATCAGTGAGAGAGGATGGTCAGATACGCAGTATTTT. Translation: CAISERGWSDTQYF. The chain combines TRBV10-3 with TRBJ2-3; D gene uncertain. Germline V gene sequence: CDR1 ENHRY, CDR2 SYGVKD. This CDR3 has 14 residues. Trimming took off 2 bases at V and 4 bases at J, with 10 bases between the two ends.

V and J are TRBV11-2 and TRBJ1-6, with a possible D match to TRBD1 (6 bases). The CDR3 extends over 15 amino acids. Looked up from germline, CDR1 is SGHAT and CDR2 is FQNNGV. The V end lost 0 bases, the J end lost 9 bases, and 12 bases lay between the germline ends. The CDR3 sequence is CASSLEPGGLSPLHF. The CDR3 bases are TGTGCCAGCAGCTTAGAGCCGGGGGGCCTTTCACCCCTCCACTTT.

The chain uses TRBV5-6 and TRBJ2-3, with 9 bases aligning to TRBD2. The germline gives CDR1 SGHDT, CDR2 YYEEEE. The CDR3 is 17 amino acids. V trimming: 2 bases; J trimming: 5 bases; junction bases outside the gene matches: 12. The CDR3 DNA is TGTGCCAGCAGCTTTCAGGATTTAGCGGGGGTCGGAGATACGCAGTATTTT. Amino acids: CASSFQDLAGVGDTQYF.

V usage is TRBV7-3 and J usage is TRBJ2-3; 8 bases fit TRBD2. V gave up 5 bases and J gave up 2 bases; unmatched junction bases: 0. Germline V gene lookup returns CDR1 SGHTA and CDR2 FQGTGA. There are 13 residues in the CDR3. CDR3 in amino acids: CASSGLATDTQYF. The CDR3 DNA is TGTGCCAGCAGCGGACTAGCCACAGATACGCAGTATTTT.

This clone was recorded once. The V call is TRBV11-2, the J call TRBJ2-1; D ambiguous. There are 14 residues in the CDR3. Per germline, CDR1 SGHAT and CDR2 FQNNGV. V was shortened by 2 bases and J by 3 bases, with 8 bases between the two germline ends. The CDR3 DNA reads TGTGCCAGCAGCTTAAAACGGAACTACAATGAGCAGTTCTTC. Its translation: CASSLKRNYNEQFF. Complete variable domain (other parts from reference TRBV11-2 and TRBJ2-1): EAGVAQSPRYKIIEKRQSVAFWCNPISGHATLYWYQQILGQGPKLLIQFQNNGVVDDSQLPKDRFSAERLKGVDSTLKIQPAKLEDSAVYLCASSLKRNYNEQFFGPGTRLTVL.

This chain links TRBV6-5 with TRBJ1-5, with D unclear. In germline, CDR1 is MNHEY, CDR2 SVGAGI. Deletions cut 8 bases from V and 0 bases from J, with 8 bases between. The CDR3 is made up of 13 amino acids. CDR3 coding DNA: TGTGCCAGCGGATGGAATAGCAATCAGCCCCAGCATTTT. It codes for CASGWNSNQPQHF.

In this sample, this clone turned up a few times. CDR3 coding DNA: TGTGCCAGCAGCTTAACGGGGACTGGGGCCAACGTCCTGACTTTC. Amino acids: CASSLTGTGANVLTF. The genes are TRBV7-3 and TRBJ2-6; D is unresolved. Germline V gene data show CDR1 as SGHTA and CDR2 as FQGTGA. Trimming shortened V by 0 bases and J by 2 bases, and 5 bases separated the two germline ends. This CDR3 is built from 15 residues.

Only a few counts were recorded for this clone. Additional DNA sequences in this sample encode the identical CDR3. The V call is TRBV7-9, the J call TRBJ1-1; 7 bases agree with TRBD1. Germline CDR1 SEHNR, CDR2 FQNEAQ (reference sequence). The CDR3 is 15 residues long. Unmatched junction bases numbered 11, after V lost 5 bases and J lost 5 bases. As DNA, the CDR3 is TGTGCCAGCAGCCCTAACAGGGGAGGTGCAACTGAAGCTTTCTTT. This codes for CASSPNRGGATEAFF.

In DNA form, the CDR3 reads TGTGCTAGTGGTCTCGGCGTCGAGCAGTACTTC. The encoded protein is CASGLGVEQYF. This rearrangement joins TRBV7-2 to TRBJ2-7; no definite D call. The CDR3 sequence is 11 residues long. Germline CDR1 is SGHTA and CDR2 is FQGNSA.